This T cell receptor beta chain appears in the sequencing data of a study of OX40 agonist ivuxolimab in advanced cancers. In the study overall: Two cutaneous melanoma patients and one hepatocellular carcinoma patient, three in all, had partial responses.

Germline lookup yields CDR1 SNHLY and CDR2 FYNNEI. The J segment lost 4 bases and the V segment lost 9 bases, leaving 21 bases of the junction unmatched. The CDR3 is made up of 18 amino acids. Samples of blood were obtained at baseline, on cycle 4 day 1, and on cycle 7 day 1. Clones were read by immunoSEQ multiplex PCR, and TCRdb kept only the in-frame ones, dropping some. Of some 80,000 clones listed, roughly nine tenths are singletons. For this clone: The antigen remains unidentified.

Study findings and constraints: Some patients who did not respond also had low normalized T-cell clonal expansion. The investigators did not determine what antigen specificity the expanded peripheral T cells had.

This chain uses TRBV2 with TRBJ2-7, with 10 bases aligning to TRBD2. The source is an adult with an advanced solid tumor such as melanoma, head and neck, liver or kidney cancer. The specimen was CD4+ or CD8+ T cells sorted from blood, collected in a trial of the OX40 agonist ivuxolimab. In nucleotides, the CDR3 is TGTGCCAGTTACCTATATTATGGTCTAGCGGGAGCTGGGTACGAGCAGTACTTC. It yields the protein CASYLYYGLAGAGYEQYF.